The clone carrying this T cell receptor (beta chain) appeared many times. This entry belongs to a study of early T cells in non-severe SARS-CoV-2 infection. From the 5' RACE reads, TCRdb called clonotypes with MiXCR, one entry per CDR3 protein. Of some 30,000 distinct CDR3 sequences in the sample, around 4.1% were seen once. Germline V lookup: CDR1 LGHNA, CDR2 YSLEER. This CDR3 region has 18 residues. V gave up 4 bases and J gave up 2 bases; unmatched junction bases: 10. The source is an adult who was a healthcare worker with PCR-confirmed SARS-CoV-2 infection or an uninfected control (not recorded which). The sequenced sample consisted of whole blood. V usage is TRBV4-3 and J usage is TRBJ2-3; 12 bases are a match to TRBD2. CDR3 nucleotides: TGCGCCAGCAGCCCGCGACTAGCGGGGGCCTATCACACAGATACGCAGTATTTT. Translating it yields CASSPRLAGAYHTDTQYF.